This TCR beta chain stems from a study of T-cell reconstitution after alpha-beta-depleted transplantation in children. Germline CDR1 reads SNHLY; CDR2 reads FYNNEI. This CDR3 region has 12 residues. The V gene lost 1 base and the J gene lost 4 bases, with 4 bases spanning the gap. This clonotype showed up just a few times. A TCRbeta library incorporating unique molecular identifiers was prepared. Via MiXCR, TCRdb re-called the PCR reads, giving one row per CDR3 protein. Here the sample spans approximately 270,000 distinct CDR3 sequences, 20% to 30% being singletons. The rearrangement links TRBV2 to TRBJ1-2; D is ambiguous. This receptor was obtained from a female patient between 2 and 10 years old who had a stem cell transplant for congenital amegakaryocytic thrombocytopenia, so the T cells may come from the graft donor. The sample consisted of PBMCs, mostly from graft donor cells, taken 360 days after TCRalphabeta/CD19-depleted stem cell transplant. The CDR3 DNA sequence: TGTGCCAGCAGTGAAGTCTCCTATGGCTACACCTTC. It specifies CASSEVSYGYTF.